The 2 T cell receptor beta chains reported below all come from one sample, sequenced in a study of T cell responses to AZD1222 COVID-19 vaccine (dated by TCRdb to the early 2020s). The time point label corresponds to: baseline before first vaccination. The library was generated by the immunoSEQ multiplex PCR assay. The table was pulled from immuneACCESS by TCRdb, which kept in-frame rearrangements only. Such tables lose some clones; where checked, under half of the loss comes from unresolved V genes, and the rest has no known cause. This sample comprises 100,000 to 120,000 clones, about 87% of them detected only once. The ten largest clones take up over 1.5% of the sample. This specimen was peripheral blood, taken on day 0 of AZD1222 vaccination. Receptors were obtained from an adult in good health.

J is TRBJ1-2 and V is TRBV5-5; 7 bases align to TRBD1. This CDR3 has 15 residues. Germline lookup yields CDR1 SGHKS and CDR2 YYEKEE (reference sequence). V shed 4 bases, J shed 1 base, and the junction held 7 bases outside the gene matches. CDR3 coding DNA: TGTGCCAGCAGCCCCGGGACAGCGCTTAACTATGGCTACACCTTC. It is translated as CASSPGTALNYGYTF.

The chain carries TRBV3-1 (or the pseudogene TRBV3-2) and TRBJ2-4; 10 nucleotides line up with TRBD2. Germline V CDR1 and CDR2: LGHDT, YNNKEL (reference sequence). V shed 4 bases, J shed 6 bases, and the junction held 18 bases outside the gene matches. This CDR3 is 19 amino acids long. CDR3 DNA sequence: TGTGCCAGCAGCCCCCGAGTACCTAGCGGGAGTATAAAGGTAAACATTCAGTACTTC. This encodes CASSPRVPSGSIKVNIQYF.